This T cell receptor beta chain was documented in a study of response to subunit inactivated influenza vaccine. Losses at the gene ends were 2 bases for V and 0 bases for J; bases not matched to a gene: 10. Germline V CDR1 and CDR2: MGHRA, YSYEKL. This CDR3 contains 19 residues. TCRdb independently ran MiXCR on the RT-PCR reads; one entry per CDR3 protein. The sample consists of about 570,000 distinct CDR3 sequences, approximately 11% of them appearing once. The data also belong to a second study, concerning T cells expressing NK-cell markers. From that report: UMIs accompanied the 5'RACE template switching by which TCR beta cDNA was made. No clear determination of HCMV specificity was made for expanded NKG2C+ T cell clones.

The source of this sequence is a man in his fifties who received an inactivated influenza vaccine. The rearrangement links TRBV4-1 to TRBJ2-6; 7 nucleotides line up with TRBD1. The source material was PBMCs from blood, sampled on the day of vaccination. The CDR3 is CASSQPGQRRNSGANVLTF. The CDR3 DNA reads as TGCGCCAGCAGCCAACCGGGACAGCGAAGAAACTCTGGGGCCAACGTCCTGACTTTC.